In its sample, the clone carrying this T cell receptor beta chain was seen once. What it binds is unknown. Produced via immunoSEQ multiplex PCR; TCRdb's table is partial and in-frame only. The data show about 160,000 clones, roughly nine tenths seen once. This CDR3 spans 13 amino acids. From germline, CDR1 is SGHTA and CDR2 FQGTGA. Trimming took off 4 bases at V and 1 base at J, with 7 bases between the two ends. The data belong to a study of T cell responses to AZD1222 COVID-19 vaccine. Study-level findings and limits: Donor demographics were predominantly white British with a female majority; clonal diversity may be underestimated.

Sample: peripheral blood, taken on day 0 of AZD1222 vaccination. This chain uses TRBV7-3 with TRBJ1-1, with D uncertain. The TCR comes from an adult in good health. CDR3 protein: CASSSTPNTEAFF. The DNA of the CDR3 is TGTGCCAGCAGCTCGACACCGAACACTGAAGCTTTCTTT.